This T cell receptor (beta chain) was documented in a study of shared clonotypes between healthy human individuals. Across the study: Used for every donor were three CD4 naive, three CD4 memory, two CD8 naive and one CD8 memory plate.

CDR1 and CDR2 (germline): SGHRS, YFSETQ. Trimming cost V 1 base and J 4 bases; bases outside gene matches: 6. The CDR3 extends over 16 amino acids. TCRdb keeps only in-frame clones here, not all; method: immunoSEQ multiplex PCR. The sample carries some 2.3 million clones, 85% to 95% recorded once. About this clone itself: Its antigen is as yet unknown.

Study-level points and caveats: A generally larger estimated richness was seen in naive subsets than in memory subsets. Among donors, the sharing of clonotypes was expected to be influenced by sequencing depth. Exclusively blood specimens were collected; tissue repertoires likely differ.

The receptor was derived from a man aged 18 to 35 in good health. Some clones in this sample may be carry-over from other donors' samples. This chain joins TRBV5-1 and TRBJ2-1, with TRBD2 matching over 9 bases. The sample was naive CD4+ T cells from PBMCs. Documented subset: CD45RA+ positively selected. CDR3 loop: CASSLSRAGGYNEQFF. For the CDR3, the DNA is TGCGCCAGCAGCTTGAGTAGGGCGGGAGGGTACAATGAGCAGTTCTTC.